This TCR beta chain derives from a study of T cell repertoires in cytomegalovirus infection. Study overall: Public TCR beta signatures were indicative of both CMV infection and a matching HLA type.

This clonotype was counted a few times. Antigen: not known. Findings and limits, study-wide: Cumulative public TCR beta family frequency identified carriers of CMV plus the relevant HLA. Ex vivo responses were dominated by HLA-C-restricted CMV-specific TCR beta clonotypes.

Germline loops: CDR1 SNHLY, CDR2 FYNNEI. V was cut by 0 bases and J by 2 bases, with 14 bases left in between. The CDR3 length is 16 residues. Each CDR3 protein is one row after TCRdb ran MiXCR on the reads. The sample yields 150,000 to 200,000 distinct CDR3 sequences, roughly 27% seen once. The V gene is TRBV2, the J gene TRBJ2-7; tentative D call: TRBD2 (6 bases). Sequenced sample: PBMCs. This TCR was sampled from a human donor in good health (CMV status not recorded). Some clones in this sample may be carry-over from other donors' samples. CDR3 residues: CASSEAILAYPYEQYF. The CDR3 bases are TGTGCCAGCAGTGAAGCGATCCTAGCGTACCCCTACGAGCAGTACTTC.